This TCR beta chain emerged from a study of post-analysis software for immune sequencing data. Study at large: Disease trajectories encompassed relapsing-remitting, secondary progressive and progressive-relapsing multiple sclerosis. General study findings and limits: Higher frequency in patients than in controls was seen for about 5 TRBV segments, with TRBV5-6, TRBV5-1 and TRBV20-1 among them. F-measure co-clustering was strong for batch-matched samples. For normalized Chao1 diversity, multiple sclerosis patients scored significantly lower than controls did.

This clonotype was counted many times. Its specificity is not known. Unique molecular identifiers were built into the TCR beta cDNA libraries. With roughly 0.9 to 11 million T cells as the source, roughly 500,000 cDNA molecules resulted. TCRdb re-derived calls from the PCR reads in MiXCR, one entry per CDR3 protein. The table includes 180,000 or so distinct CDR3 sequences, 29% detected once. The V gene's germline CDR1 is DFQATT and CDR2 SNEGSKA (reference sequence). This CDR3 contains 14 residues. The sequencing input was blood. V is TRBV20-1 and J is TRBJ2-3; 10 bases map to TRBD1. The receptor comes from a girl under 18 with multiple sclerosis. In DNA form, the CDR3 reads TGCAGCGGAATCGACAGGGGGCTAACAGATACGCAGTATTTT. Amino acids: CSGIDRGLTDTQYF.